The sample holds a few counts of the clone carrying this TCR beta chain. No antigen is known for it. Method: immunoSEQ multiplex PCR; TCRdb's copy keeps in-frame clones and lacks some. The sample gives 10,000 or so clones, 85% to 90% of which show up once; roughly two fifths is in the top ten. This specimen comes from a study of T cell clonotyping in hematopoietic cell transplantation. General study findings and limits: Broader posttransplant TCR repertoire diversity was predicted by graft donor and pretransplant recipient Inverse Simpson Index values. At the given depth, recipient repertoires were over 95% de novo clonotypes. After transplant, recipient diversity fell while pathologically expanded clonotypes grew through day 180.

Germline V gene sequence: CDR1 SGHVS, CDR2 FQNEAQ. With V trimmed by 8 bases and J by 4 bases, 8 bases remained unmatched. CDR3 length: 15 amino acids. This TCR was sampled from a human patient who had an allogeneic stem cell transplant, so the T cells may come from the graft donor. The donor label of this sample is uncertain. Some clones in this sample may be carry-over from other donors' samples. Source: PBMCs, taken 180 days after allogeneic stem cell transplant. The V call is TRBV7-8, the J call TRBJ1-6; 7 bases match TRBD1. The CDR3 sequence is CASGRGTVYNSPLHF. The CDR3 DNA is TGTGCCAGCGGAAGGGGGACAGTTTATAATTCACCCCTCCACTTT.